This entry lists 30 T cell receptor beta chains sequenced from one sample in a study of blood T cell repertoires in COVID-19. The table came from immunoSEQ multiplex PCR; TCRdb's copy has only in-frame clones and leaves some out. The table shows around 89,000 clones, with roughly 88% occurring only once. The source material was peripheral blood. The receptors come from a man between 60 and 75 years old with acute or convalescent COVID-19.

The J gene is TRBJ1-2, the V gene TRBV5-1; TRBD1 aligns across 7 bases. The V gene end was trimmed by 0 bases and the J gene end by 1 base; junction bases not matched to a gene: 0. The CDR3 contains 14 residues. Per germline, CDR1 SGHRS and CDR2 YFSETQ. CDR3 loop: CASSLGDSNYGYTF. In DNA, the CDR3 is TGCGCCAGCAGCTTGGGGGACAGTAACTATGGCTACACCTTC.

This chain joins TRBV27 and TRBJ2-2; a weak D match, TRBD1 (6 bases). The CDR3 loop spans 16 amino acids. CDR1 and CDR2 (germline): MNHEY, SMNVEV (reference sequence). The V and J ends lost 6 bases and 6 bases respectively, with 20 bases between them. CDR3 DNA sequence: TGTGCCAGCAGCGAAACCATTAACAGGGATGCCGGGGAGCTGTTTTTT. The encoded protein is CASSETINRDAGELFF.

V gene TRBV19 combines with J gene TRBJ1-1; D is uncertain. The V and J ends lost 4 bases and 8 bases respectively, with 14 bases between them. The CDR3 is 13 amino acids. CDR1 LNHDA and CDR2 SQIVND come from the germline V gene (reference sequence). The CDR3 DNA sequence: TGTGCCAGTAGTACCATTATCGCCCGGGAAGCTTTCTTT. It is translated as CASSTIIAREAFF.

This chain connects TRBV3-1 (or the pseudogene TRBV3-2) to TRBJ1-1; 11 bases fit TRBD1. CDR3 length equals 13 residues. The V segment lost 4 bases and the J segment 11 bases; nucleotides outside the gene matches: 6. The germline gives CDR1 LGHDT, CDR2 YNNKEL (reference sequence). Written as DNA, the CDR3 is TGTGCCAGCAGCCTCGGACAGGGGGCAGCCGCTTTCTTT. This translates into CASSLGQGAAAFF.

The chain employs TRBV24-1 and TRBJ2-2; D might be TRBD2 (5 bases). This CDR3 is built from 12 residues. The V end lost 5 bases, the J end lost 9 bases, and 9 bases lay between the germline ends. CDR1 is KGHDR, CDR2 SFDVKD, per germline. CDR3 amino acids: CATSAGIRELFF. The CDR3 nucleotides are TGTGCCACCAGTGCGGGGATCCGGGAGCTGTTTTTT.

The chain couples TRBV6-1 to TRBJ2-5; tentative D call: TRBD1 (5 bases). Trimming took off 0 bases at V and 1 base at J, with 12 bases between the two ends. The CDR3 sequence is 16 residues long. Per germline, CDR1 MNHNS and CDR2 SASEGT. The DNA of the CDR3 is TGTGCCAGCAGTGAAGCGGGTGGTGACAGCCAAGAGACCCAGTACTTC. As protein: CASSEAGGDSQETQYF.

The chain uses TRBV5-1 and TRBJ2-5; 9 bases agree with TRBD2. Germline CDR1 is SGHRS and CDR2 is YFSETQ. The CDR3 runs 13 residues. The V gene end was trimmed by 6 bases and the J gene end by 5 bases; junction bases not matched to a gene: 5. CDR3 bases: TGCGCCAGCAACTTAGCGGGAGCGGAGACCCAGTACTTC. Translating gives CASNLAGAETQYF.

This clone was picked up one time. CDR3 nucleotide sequence: TGCGCCAGCAGCTTGGTGGCGGGCGCCTACAACTACGAGCAGTACTTC. The encoded protein is CASSLVAGAYNYEQYF. This rearrangement joins TRBV5-1 to TRBJ2-7; D may be TRBD2 (5 bases). Between the trimmed V and J ends, which lost 0 bases and 3 bases, there was a span of 16 bases. This CDR3 region has 16 residues. CDR1 SGHRS and CDR2 YFSETQ come from the germline V gene. The full variable domain, completed using reference TRBV5-1 and TRBJ2-7, is KAGVTQTPRYLIKTRGQQVTLSCSPISGHRSVSWYQQTPGQGLQFLFEYFSETQRNKGNFPGRFSGRQFSNSRSEMNVSTLELGDSALYLCASSLVAGAYNYEQYFGPGTRLTVT.

The chain has TRBV27 and TRBJ1-2; tentatively, D is TRBD1 (6 bases). CDR3 length: 16 residues. Looked up from germline, CDR1 is MNHEY and CDR2 is SMNVEV (reference sequence). V dropped 6 bases and J dropped 4 bases, with 21 bases sitting between them. In nucleotides, the CDR3 is TGTGCCAGCAGCCCGTCAACAGGGCTTAGAGGCTATGGCTACACCTTC. This encodes CASSPSTGLRGYGYTF.

V usage is TRBV5-6 and J usage is TRBJ2-2; 7 nucleotides agree with TRBD2. Trimming at V came to 4 bases and at J to 0 bases, leaving 15 bases not matched to a gene. CDR1 SGHDT and CDR2 YYEEEE come from the germline V gene. This CDR3 has 19 residues. CDR3 bases: TGTGCCAGCAGCCCCGTTCGCAGAGCTAGCGGAGCGAACACCGGGGAGCTGTTTTTT. It specifies CASSPVRRASGANTGELFF.

CDR3 protein: CASTSGQGVNEQFF. The CDR3 DNA reads TGTGCCAGCACTTCTGGACAGGGGGTCAATGAGCAGTTCTTC. The chain couples TRBV2 to TRBJ2-1; 10 bases line up with TRBD1. V was pared by 7 bases and J by 6 bases, with 6 bases of the junction left unmatched. CDR1 is SNHLY and CDR2 is FYNNEI in the germline V gene. This CDR3 contains 14 residues.

The CDR3: CASSLPGDTEAFF. CDR3 coding DNA: TGTGCCAGCAGCTTGCCAGGGGATACTGAAGCTTTCTTT. This chain joins TRBV5-6 and TRBJ1-1, with D tentatively TRBD1 (6 bases). V was cut by 1 base and J by 5 bases, with 9 bases left in between. The germline gives CDR1 SGHDT, CDR2 YYEEEE. This CDR3 region has 13 residues.

The chain joins TRBV4-2 to TRBJ2-5; 12 bases agree with TRBD2. J was trimmed by 0 bases and V by 4 bases; bases with no gene match: 6. The CDR3 length is 17 residues. From germline, CDR1 is LGHNA and CDR2 YNFKEQ. The CDR3: CASSRGLAGTNQETQYF. CDR3 DNA sequence: TGTGCCAGCAGCCGTGGACTAGCGGGGACCAACCAAGAGACCCAGTACTTC.

The genes are TRBV5-6 and TRBJ1-3; 8 bases line up with TRBD1. CDR1 and CDR2 (germline): SGHDT, YYEEEE. J was trimmed by 5 bases and V by 2 bases; bases with no gene match: 3. This CDR3 region has 14 residues. The CDR3 DNA reads TGTGCCAGCAGCTTCGGACAGGGTAGAAACACCATATATTTT. Encoded protein: CASSFGQGRNTIYF.

The chain links TRBV7-6 to TRBJ2-7; a weak D match, TRBD1 (5 bases). CDR3 length: 17 amino acids. In germline, CDR1 is SGHVS, CDR2 FNYEAQ. V was shortened by 2 bases and J by 0 bases, with 17 bases between the two germline ends. The CDR3 reads CASSLNPVGRDSYEQYF. The CDR3 DNA reads as TGTGCCAGCAGCTTAAACCCCGTGGGCAGGGACTCCTACGAGCAGTACTTC.

This clone appeared once. The chain couples TRBV20-1 to TRBJ1-6; 7 nucleotides align to TRBD1. This CDR3 is 14 amino acids long. V shed 4 bases, J shed 10 bases, and the junction held 10 bases outside the gene matches. In germline, CDR1 is DFQATT, CDR2 SNEGSKA (reference sequence). CDR3 residues: CSAIEGALSSPLHF. CDR3 sequence (DNA): TGCAGTGCTATTGAGGGGGCTTTAAGCTCACCCCTCCACTTT.

This clone occurred a few times. This chain connects TRBV12-3 or TRBV12-4 to TRBJ2-1; no clear D. V lost 6 bases and J 5 bases, leaving 8 bases between the germline ends. The CDR3 spans 12 residues. CDR3 residues: CASSRGDNEQFF. CDR3 coding DNA: TGTGCCAGCAGCCGAGGAGACAATGAGCAGTTCTTC.

This chain links TRBV10-3 with TRBJ2-1; 8 bases match TRBD2. V lost 6 bases, J lost 1 base, and 5 bases stayed unmatched. The CDR3 spans 15 residues. The germline V gene has CDR1 ENHRY and CDR2 SYGVKD. In DNA form, the CDR3 reads TGTGCCATCAGCGGGGGGGAGAGTTCCTACAATGAGCAGTTCTTC. Translated: CAISGGESSYNEQFF.

The genes are TRBV5-1 and TRBJ1-1, with 7 bases that match TRBD1. Germline values: CDR1 SGHRS, CDR2 YFSETQ. V dropped 3 bases and J dropped 1; count of bases not matched to a gene: 3. There are 14 residues in the CDR3. CDR3: CASSSGTANTEAFF. The CDR3 DNA sequence: TGCGCCAGCAGCTCCGGGACAGCGAACACTGAAGCTTTCTTT. Filled out from reference TRBV5-1 and TRBJ1-1, the complete variable domain reads KAGVTQTPRYLIKTRGQQVTLSCSPISGHRSVSWYQQTPGQGLQFLFEYFSETQRNKGNFPGRFSGRQFSNSRSEMNVSTLELGDSALYLCASSSGTANTEAFFGQGTRLTVV.

J is TRBJ2-5 and V is TRBV12-3 or TRBV12-4; TRBD2 matches 9 bases. Trimming removed 6 bases from V and 7 bases from J; junction bases left unmatched: 3. The CDR3 runs 12 residues. Here the CDR3 reads CASSPAGGTQYF. CDR3 coding DNA: TGTGCCAGCAGCCCAGCGGGGGGGACCCAGTACTTC.

The chain links TRBV29-1 to TRBJ1-1; unclear D gene. Trimming pared 2 bases from V and 1 base from J, leaving 8 bases between. CDR1 is SQVTM, CDR2 ANQGSEA, per germline. CDR3 length: 13 amino acids. CDR3 amino acids: CSVEKGGNTEAFF. The CDR3 DNA sequence: TGCAGCGTTGAAAAGGGAGGGAACACTGAAGCTTTCTTT.

CDR3 nucleotide sequence: TGTGCCAGTAGTATAGACTCTACAGGGGGCCTGCAGTTCTTC. Translated, it gives CASSIDSTGGLQFF. The chain joins TRBV19 to TRBJ2-1; 9 bases agree with TRBD1. Germline CDR1 LNHDA, CDR2 SQIVND (reference sequence). This CDR3 region has 14 residues. V shed 0 bases, J shed 12 bases, and the junction held 6 bases outside the gene matches.

V and J are TRBV5-1 and TRBJ2-3; a possible D gene is TRBD1 (6 bases). Germline CDR1 and CDR2: SGHRS and YFSETQ. This CDR3 is 14 amino acids long. V was trimmed by 5 bases and J by 2 bases, leaving 12 bases between them. CDR3 region: CASRRDIYTDTQYF. CDR3 coding DNA: TGCGCCAGCAGACGGGACATATACACAGATACGCAGTATTTT. The full variable domain, in which reference TRBV5-1 and TRBJ2-3 provide the parts outside the CDR3, is KAGVTQTPRYLIKTRGQQVTLSCSPISGHRSVSWYQQTPGQGLQFLFEYFSETQRNKGNFPGRFSGRQFSNSRSEMNVSTLELGDSALYLCASRRDIYTDTQYFGPGTRLTVL.

This chain links TRBV24-1 with TRBJ2-5; D remains unclear. V was trimmed by 1 base and J by 5 bases, leaving 4 bases between them. Germline assignment: CDR1 KGHDR and CDR2 SFDVKD. This CDR3 comprises 12 residues. The CDR3 reads CATSDFGETQYF. In nucleotides, the CDR3 is TGTGCCACCAGTGATTTCGGGGAGACCCAGTACTTC.

This chain uses TRBV4-1 with TRBJ2-7, with D possibly matching TRBD1 (6 bases). This CDR3 is 15 amino acids long. CDR1 is MGHRA and CDR2 is YSYEKL in the germline V gene. The V end was cut by 5 bases, the J end by 0 bases, with 14 bases between. CDR3 nucleotide sequence: TGCGCCAGCAGCTCGCCCAGGGGCTCCTCCTACGAGCAGTACTTC. Its translation is CASSSPRGSSYEQYF.

J is TRBJ2-5 and V is TRBV7-6; TRBD1 is a possible D gene (5 bases). Germline-derived CDR1 and CDR2 are SGHVS and FNYEAQ. The CDR3 runs to 15 residues. V was shortened by 0 bases and J by 5 bases, with 13 bases between the two germline ends. CDR3 sequence reads: CASSLADTDWETQYF. In DNA form, the CDR3 reads TGTGCCAGCAGCTTAGCGGACACGGATTGGGAGACCCAGTACTTC.

V and J are TRBV7-2 and TRBJ1-5; 9 bases map to TRBD1. V gave up 5 bases and J gave up 0 bases; unmatched junction bases: 14. The CDR3 extends over 19 amino acids. The germline CDR1 and CDR2 sequences are SGHTA and FQGNSA. CDR3 DNA: TGTGCCAGCAGCCACGTTGGGACAGGGAAGATCGGTAGCAATCAGCCCCAGCATTTT. It is translated as CASSHVGTGKIGSNQPQHF.

The chain links TRBV19 to TRBJ1-1, with TRBD1 as a possible D gene (5 bases). The V and J ends lost 5 bases and 0 bases respectively, with 19 bases between them. There are 17 residues in the CDR3. CDR1 and CDR2 (germline): LNHDA, SQIVND (reference sequence). Here the CDR3 reads CASSRWDWTTMNTEAFF. The CDR3 coding sequence is TGTGCCAGTAGTCGGTGGGATTGGACAACCATGAACACTGAAGCTTTCTTT.

This chain joins TRBV7-3 and TRBJ2-2; D uncertain. CDR1 is SGHTA, CDR2 FQGTGA, per germline. There are 16 residues in the CDR3. V was shortened by 1 base and J by 7 bases, with 16 bases between the two germline ends. The CDR3, as DNA: TGTGCCAGCAGCTTAAAGGCAGGCTTTCGCATCGGGGAGCTGTTTTTT. Residues: CASSLKAGFRIGELFF.

This clone was seen once. The V and J genes are TRBV5-6 and TRBJ2-7, with 9 bases matching TRBD1. The germline gives CDR1 SGHDT, CDR2 YYEEEE. After removal of 0 bases from V and 0 bases from J, the junction contained 7 bases not matched to a gene. The CDR3 consists of 17 residues. As DNA, the CDR3 is TGTGCCAGCAGCTTGGAGCTGGGACAGGGTATCTCCTACGAGCAGTACTTC. Amino acid sequence: CASSLELGQGISYEQYF.